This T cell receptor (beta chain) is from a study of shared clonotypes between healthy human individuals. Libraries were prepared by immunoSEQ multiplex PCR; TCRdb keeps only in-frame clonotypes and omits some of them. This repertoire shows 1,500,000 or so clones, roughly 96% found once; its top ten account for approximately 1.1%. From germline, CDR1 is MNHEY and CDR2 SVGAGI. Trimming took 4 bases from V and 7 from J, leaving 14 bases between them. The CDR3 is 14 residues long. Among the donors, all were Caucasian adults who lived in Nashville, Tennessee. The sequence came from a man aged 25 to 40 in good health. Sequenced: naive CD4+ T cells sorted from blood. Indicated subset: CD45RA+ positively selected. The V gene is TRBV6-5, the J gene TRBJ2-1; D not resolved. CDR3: CASSLTASANEQFF. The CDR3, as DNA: TGTGCCAGCAGTTTGACTGCTTCCGCGAATGAGCAGTTCTTC.